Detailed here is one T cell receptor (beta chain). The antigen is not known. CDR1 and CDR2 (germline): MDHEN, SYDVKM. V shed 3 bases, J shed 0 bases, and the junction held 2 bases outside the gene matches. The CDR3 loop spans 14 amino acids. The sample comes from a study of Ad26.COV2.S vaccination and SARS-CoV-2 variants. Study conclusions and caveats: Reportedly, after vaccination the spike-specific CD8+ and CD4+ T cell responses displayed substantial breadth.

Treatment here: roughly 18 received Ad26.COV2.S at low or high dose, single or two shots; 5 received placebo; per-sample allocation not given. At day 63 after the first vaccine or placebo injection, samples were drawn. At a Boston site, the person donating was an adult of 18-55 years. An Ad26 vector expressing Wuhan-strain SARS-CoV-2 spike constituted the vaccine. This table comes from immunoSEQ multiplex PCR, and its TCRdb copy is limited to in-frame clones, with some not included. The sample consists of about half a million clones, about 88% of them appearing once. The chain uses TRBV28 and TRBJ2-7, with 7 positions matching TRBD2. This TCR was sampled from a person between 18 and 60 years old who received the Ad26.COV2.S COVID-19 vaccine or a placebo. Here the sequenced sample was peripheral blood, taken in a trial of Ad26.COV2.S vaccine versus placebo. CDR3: CASSLGGSSYEQYF. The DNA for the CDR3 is TGTGCCAGCAGTTTGGGCGGGAGCTCCTACGAGCAGTACTTC.